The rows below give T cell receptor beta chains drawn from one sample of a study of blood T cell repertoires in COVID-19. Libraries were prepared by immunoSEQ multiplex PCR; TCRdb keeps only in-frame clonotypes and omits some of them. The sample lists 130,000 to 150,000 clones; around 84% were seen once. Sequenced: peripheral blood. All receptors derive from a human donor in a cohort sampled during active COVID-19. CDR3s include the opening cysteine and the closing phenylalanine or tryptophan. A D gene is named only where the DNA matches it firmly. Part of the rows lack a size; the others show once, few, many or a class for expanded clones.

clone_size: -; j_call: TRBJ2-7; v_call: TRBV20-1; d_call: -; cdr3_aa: CSAQRHEQYF; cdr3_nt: TGCAGTGCTCAGCGGCACGAGCAGTACTTC
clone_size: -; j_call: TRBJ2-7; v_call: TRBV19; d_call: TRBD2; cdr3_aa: CATRRSGGNYEQYF; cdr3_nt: TGTGCCACCCGGCGTAGCGGGGGTAACTACGAGCAGTACTTC
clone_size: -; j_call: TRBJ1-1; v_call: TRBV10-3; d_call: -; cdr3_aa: CAISPDKMNTEAFF; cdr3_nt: TGTGCCATCAGCCCTGACAAGATGAACACTGAAGCTTTCTTT
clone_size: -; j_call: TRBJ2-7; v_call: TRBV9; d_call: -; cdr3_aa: CAEDSYEQYF; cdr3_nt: TGTGCGGAGGATTCCTACGAGCAGTACTTC
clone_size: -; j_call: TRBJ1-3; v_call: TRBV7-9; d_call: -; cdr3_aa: CASSLDQGYGGNTIYF; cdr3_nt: TGTGCCAGCAGCTTAGATCAGGGTTACGGAGGAAACACCATATATTTT
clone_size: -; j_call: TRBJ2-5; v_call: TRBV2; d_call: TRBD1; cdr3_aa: CASSGTVQETQYF; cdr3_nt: TGTGCCAGTTCCGGGACAGTTCAAGAGACCCAGTACTTC
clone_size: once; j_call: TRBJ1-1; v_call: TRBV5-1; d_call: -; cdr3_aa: CASSPGTEAFF; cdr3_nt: TGCGCCAGCAGCCCGGGGACTGAAGCTTTCTTT
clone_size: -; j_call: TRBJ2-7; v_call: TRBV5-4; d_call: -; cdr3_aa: CASSQEGRGRDEQYF; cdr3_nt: TGTGCCAGCAGCCAAGAGGGCAGGGGAAGGGACGAGCAGTACTTC
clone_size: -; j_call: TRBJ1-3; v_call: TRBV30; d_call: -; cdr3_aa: CAWSVGVNGNTIYF; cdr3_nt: TGTGCCTGGAGTGTAGGGGTAAATGGAAACACCATATATTTT
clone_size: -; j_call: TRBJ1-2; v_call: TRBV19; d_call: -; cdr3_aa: CASRRGNYGYTF; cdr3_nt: TGTGCCAGTAGAAGGGGGAACTATGGCTACACCTTC
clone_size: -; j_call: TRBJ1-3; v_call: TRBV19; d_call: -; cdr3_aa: CASTQGFSGNTIYF; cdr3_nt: TGTGCCAGTACCCAGGGTTTCTCTGGAAACACCATATATTTT
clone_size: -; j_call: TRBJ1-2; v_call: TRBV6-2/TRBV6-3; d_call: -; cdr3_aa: CASSLRGSLANYGYTF; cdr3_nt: TGTGCCAGCAGTCTTCGAGGGTCTCTAGCTAACTATGGCTACACCTTC
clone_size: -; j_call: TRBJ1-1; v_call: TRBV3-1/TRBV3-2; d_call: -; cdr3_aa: CASSQDLQAEAFF; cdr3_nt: TGTGCCAGCAGCCAAGATCTGCAGGCTGAAGCTTTCTTT
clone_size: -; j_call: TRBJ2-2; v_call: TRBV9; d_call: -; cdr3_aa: CASSGEAGMTGELFF; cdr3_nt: TGTGCCAGCAGTGGGGAGGCAGGGATGACCGGGGAGCTGTTTTTT
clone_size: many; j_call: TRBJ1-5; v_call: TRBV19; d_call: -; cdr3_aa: CASSIGGTDYQPQHF; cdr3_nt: TGTGCCAGTAGTATAGGGGGGACTGATTATCAGCCCCAGCATTTT
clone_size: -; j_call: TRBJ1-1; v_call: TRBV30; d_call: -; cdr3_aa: CAWRLGGRENTEAFF; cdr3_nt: TGTGCCTGGAGACTGGGAGGGCGTGAGAACACTGAAGCTTTCTTT
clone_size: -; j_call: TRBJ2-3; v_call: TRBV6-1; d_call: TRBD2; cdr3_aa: CASSEAGTSGGDTQYF; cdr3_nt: TGTGCCAGCAGTGAAGCCGGGACTAGCGGGGGGGATACGCAGTATTTT
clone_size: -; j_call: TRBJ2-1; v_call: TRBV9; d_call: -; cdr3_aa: CASSVVAGHNEQFF; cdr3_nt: TGTGCCAGCAGCGTAGTGGCGGGCCACAATGAGCAGTTCTTC
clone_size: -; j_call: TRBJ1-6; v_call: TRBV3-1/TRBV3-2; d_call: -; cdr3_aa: CASSQDFRQVPAPLHF; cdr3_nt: TGTGCCAGCAGCCAAGATTTTAGACAGGTACCCGCACCCCTCCACTTT
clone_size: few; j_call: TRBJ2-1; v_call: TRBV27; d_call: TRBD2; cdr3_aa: CASRIAGEEFF; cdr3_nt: TGTGCCAGCAGAATAGCGGGGGAGGAGTTCTTC
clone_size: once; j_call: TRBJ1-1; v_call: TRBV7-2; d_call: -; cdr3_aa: CASSLGVMNTEAFF; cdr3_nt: TGTGCCAGCAGCTTAGGAGTTATGAACACTGAAGCTTTCTTT
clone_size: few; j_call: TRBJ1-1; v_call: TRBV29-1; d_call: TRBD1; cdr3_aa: CSDSGGAPNTEAFF; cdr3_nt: TGCAGCGATTCAGGGGGCGCCCCGAACACTGAAGCTTTCTTT
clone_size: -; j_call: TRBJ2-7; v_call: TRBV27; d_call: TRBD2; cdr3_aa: CASSSWGGYEQYF; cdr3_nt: TGTGCCAGCAGTTCTTGGGGGGGTTACGAGCAGTACTTC
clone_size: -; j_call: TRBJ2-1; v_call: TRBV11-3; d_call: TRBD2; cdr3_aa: CASSFSGGASNEQFF; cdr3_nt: TGTGCCAGCAGCTTTAGCGGGGGGGCCTCCAATGAGCAGTTCTTC